This section outlines one T cell receptor (beta chain) sequence together with its context. Its recognized antigen is unknown. No base quality values were provided; no much bigger clone lies one nucleotide off. Receptor amplification or capture employed the immunoSEQ multiplex PCR assay. For the multiplex PCR, a mixture combining 60 forward primers for TCR Vbeta segments and 13 reverse primers for TCR Jbeta segments was used. The CDR3 region of rearranged TCR beta genes was amplified from genomic DNA with a multiplex PCR assay. Amplified TCR beta libraries were sequenced as 87-base-pair reads on the Illumina HiSeq System. The published analysis was carried out like this. A later analysis counted approximately 84 million unique TCR beta chains across the 700 or so repertoires, and 9.5 million to 11 million of these chains were shared by at least two donors. A nearest-neighbor algorithm error-corrected the raw reads and collapsed the reads into unique sequences, merging closely related sequences to remove PCR and sequencing errors. Alignment of CDR3 sequences to IMGT reference sequences was used to assign V, D and J gene segments. Each retained sequence needed at least a six-nucleotide match to both a V gene segment and a J gene segment. A rearrangement was called productive if the CDR3 had no stop codons and remained in frame with V and J, and every other rearrangement was called non-productive. Following IMGT convention, CDR3 was defined as the stretch from the second conserved V-encoded cysteine to the conserved J-encoded phenylalanine. The earlier analysis of 500 to 650 of the donors excluded any sequence lacking an unambiguous match to a single V gene segment. An earlier analysis of 587 of the donors classified V segments as functional when productive rearrangements were above 56.7% and as segregating when the standard deviation between donors was above 5%. A statistical classification framework was built to diagnose cytomegalovirus status from the catalog of TCR beta chain sequences. A later analysis assigned V and J genes by comparing TCR nucleotide sequences with IMGT/GENE-DB human TR gene sequences. The TCRdist pipeline was used in a later analysis to assign CDR3 sequences and most-parsimonious VDJ recombination scenarios. In a later analysis, each TCR beta chain was defined by its CDR3 amino acid sequence together with its V-gene family, and reads lacking a unique V-gene family were excluded. A later analysis removed 550 to 650 highly shared, low-generation-probability nucleotide sequences to deal with suspected cross-contamination and a sequencing artifact. For each public chain, a later analysis derived a clonal expansion index from normalized ranks of inferred template counts within each repertoire. Generation probabilities in a later analysis came from a VDJ recombination model fitted to out-of-frame rearrangements, and those results were checked against IGoR. Hypergeometric tests were used in a later analysis to score TCR-TCR, TCR-HLA and TCR-CMV co-occurrence, with a repertoire-size bias correction applied to the TCR pairs. False discovery rates were estimated in a later analysis by permuting HLA or CMV assignments 20 times. In a later analysis, co-occurring TCRs were grouped using DBSCAN, with TCRdist sequence similarity added in when clustering inside HLA-allele-positive subsets. Repertoires with fewer than 30,000 or more than 120,000 public chains, plus five repertoires with anomalous nucleotide sharing, were excluded from co-occurrence clustering. The clones in this table, taken by TCRdb from immuneACCESS, are in-frame only. Not every clone is retained; where verified, under half of the shortfall comes from an unresolved V gene, and the cause of the rest is unknown. V and J calls plus clone size are reproduced from that table; the DNA served to infer D and trimming. The sample table shows over 100,000 clones, and about two thirds are seen once. The ten largest clones represent 8% to 9.5% of the sample.

These data originate in a study of cytomegalovirus exposure and HLA in healthy donors (dated by TCRdb to about 2017). Notes on the research overall: An earlier analysis of approximately 600 of the donors reported 250 to 300 Gb of sequence data and 117 million unique TCR beta sequences from roughly 180 million T cells. Approximately 310 gigabases of sequencing data and approximately 80 million unique TCR sequences were included in an early release covering about 600 HLA-typed donors. The genetic ancestry cluster associated with self-reported Caucasian donors included approximately 85% of the approximately 410 genotyped donors. The study aimed to test whether cataloging public T cell receptors could reveal signatures of past pathogen exposure. The study used immunosequencing to profile the T cell repertoires of hundreds of subjects and linked those repertoires to cytomegalovirus serostatus. A separate validation cohort of roughly 130 different subjects was used in addition to the approximately 700-subject first cohort. To predict cytomegalovirus infection status, the study brought together high-throughput TCR immunosequencing, statistical association of individual TCRs with disease status, and machine learning. To study patterns of TCR occurrence, a later analysis re-analyzed previously published TCR beta repertoires from several hundred donors and added high-resolution HLA genotyping. Rather than drawing on any new phenotypic data, the later analysis identified candidate immune exposures from TCR beta sequences and the way those sequences occurred across donors. In an earlier analysis of around 540 of the donors, high-throughput TCR beta sequencing was used to judge whether each TCR beta V gene segment behaved as functional or pseudogenic. Donor age, sex, ethnicity and CMV serostatus were collected together with the repertoire data. Genome-wide SNP genotypes for about 65% of the 666 donors were used in a later genetic analysis, which treated that subset as a discovery cohort. All discovery cohort repertoires had been generated using a single sequencing platform. HLA typing covered class I and class II loci at four-digit resolution. Typing coverage varied by locus: 629-630 donors for A, B, C, DRB1 and DQB1; roughly 520 for DQA1; about 590 for DPA1; under 490 for DPB1. About five DR-DQ haplotypes were treated as single units for association and clustering because of strong linkage in the cohort. Across 300 to 500 genotyped donors of the cohort, an average of about 220,000 unique TCR beta nucleotide sequences per donor were sequenced, and roughly 18% of those sequences were non-productive.

Study-level results and caveats: A later analysis associated approximately 17,000 TCR beta sequences with specific HLA alleles at a false discovery rate of 0.05. HLA typing was unavailable for some donors at each locus, so association tests used only the typed subset. The classifier was reported to diagnose cytomegalovirus status with high specificity and sensitivity in both the original and validation cohorts. Several of the top co-occurrence clusters appeared to be linked to parvovirus B19, influenza, CMV and Epstein-Barr virus, according to a later analysis. In the study, 150 to 200 TCR beta chains were listed as associated with cytomegalovirus. In this cohort, only TCR beta chains were sequenced, and detectable features were limited by the absence of alpha or paired-chain data. A further reported finding was that TCR beta sequences accurately predicted the HLA-A and HLA-B alleles for most subjects in the first cohort. Most TCR sequences were observed very rarely across donors, whereas some public TCRs were present in many individuals. It was suggested by the authors that the approach could potentially be generalized to other disease states and immunological phenotypes. Assigning TCR associations to individual alleles was difficult when HLA alleles, especially DR and DQ, strongly co-occurred. Correlated functional status among segregating V segments might be attributable to linkage disequilibrium, but an unknown experimental factor could not be ruled out. In an earlier analysis of some 540 of the donors, most TCR beta V segments appeared in productive rearrangements about 87% or about 30% of the time, broadly matching IMGT annotations. A later genetic analysis reported fewer N-insertions in productive TCRs among donors in an Asian-associated ancestry cluster than the approximately 670-donor mean. Three of the identified cytomegalovirus-associated TCR beta chains were confirmed in vitro to be specific for cytomegalovirus antigens. Roughly uniform sequencing depth across donors was assumed in presence/absence analyses, although this assumption may not hold. An association between a missense DCLRE1C variant and V-gene and J-gene trimming of TCR beta chains was found in a later genetic analysis and replicated in an independent cohort. A later analysis found that most CMV-associated TCR beta chains appeared HLA-restricted, with HLA associations seemingly driven largely by CMV exposure. Approximately 16 rarely observed V segments, including chromosome 9 orphons, were excluded from the earlier analysis of about 500 of the donors because counts were too low. A cluster of highly shared sequence variants was judged likely to represent a technical artifact of the sequencing pipeline. For the cohort, immune exposure information was limited to CMV serostatus. In a later analysis, HLA-associated TCR beta chains were found to be more clonally expanded and to have lower generation probabilities than equally common non-associated chains. Some IMGT-functional V segments, including TRBV6-2 and TRBV6-3, could not be told apart with the 87-base-pair reads, so those segments were excluded. In a later analysis, TCR association rates were found to vary across HLA loci, with the most associated TCRs seen for DRB1 alleles and the fewest for HLA-C alleles.

The CDR3 runs 16 amino acids, cysteine and phenylalanine included. Here the CDR3 DNA is all that survives: 48 bases in frame from base 1. At the junction V is shortened by 2 bases and J by 1 base; bases outside the gene matches: 4. For CDR1 and CDR2, the germline V gene (reference sequence) lists LNHDA and SQIVND. The cohort was made up of hundreds of healthy bone marrow donors. At the time of sampling, all cohort members were nominally healthy, though unrecorded immune exposures were likely present. The donor was CMV seropositive and was included in the group of some 290 seropositive cohort members. Each donor provided a peripheral blood sample, and peripheral blood mononuclear cells were used for TCR beta sequencing. Genomic DNA was extracted from the blood cell samples with the Qiagen DNeasy Blood Extraction Kit.

The receptor was isolated from a man younger than 40 in good health and CMV-seropositive. The material sequenced was PBMCs. The chain joins TRBV19 to TRBJ1-1, with 10 central nucleotides matching TRBD1. The CDR3 here reads CASSIRQGAENTEAFF. The DNA sequence follows: TGTGCCAGTAGTATAAGACAGGGGGCGGAGAACACTGAAGCTTTCTTT.